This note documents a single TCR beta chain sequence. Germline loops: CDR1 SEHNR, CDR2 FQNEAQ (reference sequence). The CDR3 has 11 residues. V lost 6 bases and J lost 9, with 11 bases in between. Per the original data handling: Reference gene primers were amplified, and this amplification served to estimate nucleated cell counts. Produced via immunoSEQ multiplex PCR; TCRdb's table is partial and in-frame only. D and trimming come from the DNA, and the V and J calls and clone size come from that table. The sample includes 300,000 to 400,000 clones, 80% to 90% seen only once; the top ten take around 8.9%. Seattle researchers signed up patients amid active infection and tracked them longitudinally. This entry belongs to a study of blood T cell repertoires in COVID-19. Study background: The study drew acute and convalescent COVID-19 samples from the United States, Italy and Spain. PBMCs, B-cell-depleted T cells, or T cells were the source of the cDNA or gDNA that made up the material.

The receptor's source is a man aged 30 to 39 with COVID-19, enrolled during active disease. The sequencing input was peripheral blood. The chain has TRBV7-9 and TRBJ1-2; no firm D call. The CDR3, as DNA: TGTGCCAGCAGTTTTGGCGACAGCTACACCTTC. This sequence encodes CASSFGDSYTF. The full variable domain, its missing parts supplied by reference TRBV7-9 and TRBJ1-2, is DTGVSQNPRHKITKRGQNVTFRCDPISEHNRLYWYRQTLGQGPEFLTYFQNEAQLEKSRLLSDRFSAERPKGSFSTLEIQRTEQGDSAMYLCASSFGDSYTFGSGTRLTVV.